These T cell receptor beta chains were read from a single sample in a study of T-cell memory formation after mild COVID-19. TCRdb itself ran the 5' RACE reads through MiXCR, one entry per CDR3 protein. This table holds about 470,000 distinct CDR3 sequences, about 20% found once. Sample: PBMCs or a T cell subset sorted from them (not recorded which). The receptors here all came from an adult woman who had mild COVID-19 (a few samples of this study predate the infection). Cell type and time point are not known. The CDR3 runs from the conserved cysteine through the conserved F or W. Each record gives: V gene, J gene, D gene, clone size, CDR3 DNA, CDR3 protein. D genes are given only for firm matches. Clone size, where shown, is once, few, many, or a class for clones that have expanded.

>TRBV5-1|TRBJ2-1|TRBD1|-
TGCGCCAGCAGCTTTGGGACAGGGGACAATGAGCAGTTCTTC
CASSFGTGDNEQFF
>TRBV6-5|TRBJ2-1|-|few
TGTGCCAGCAGTTACTCGAGTAGCACCAATGAGCAGTTCTTC
CASSYSSSTNEQFF
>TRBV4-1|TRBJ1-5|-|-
TGCGCCAGCAGCGAAGACCGTGTCCCACTCCGAGGCAATCAGCCCCAGCATTTT
CASSEDRVPLRGNQPQHF
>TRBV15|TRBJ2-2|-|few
TGTGCCACCAGCAGAGAGGTTACCGGGGAGCTGTTTTTT
CATSREVTGELFF
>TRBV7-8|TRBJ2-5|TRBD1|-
TGTGCCAGCAGCCCTCAGGGGGCCCAAGAGACCCAGTACTTC
CASSPQGAQETQYF
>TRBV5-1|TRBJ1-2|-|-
TGCGCCAGCAGCTTGTCGGGGACGGGGGTTGGAGGCTACACCTTC
CASSLSGTGVGGYTF
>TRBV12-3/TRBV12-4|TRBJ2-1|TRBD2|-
TGTGCCAGCAGAGATAGCGGGGGGGCGAGTGAGCAGTTCTTC
CASRDSGGASEQFF
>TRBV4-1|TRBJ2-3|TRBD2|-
TGCGCCAGCAGCCAGTACCGGGGGGGGGCACGCACAGATACGCAGTATTTT
CASSQYRGGARTDTQYF
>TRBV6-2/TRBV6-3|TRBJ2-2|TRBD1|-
TGTGCCAACGGACAGGGCGACACCGGGGAGCTGTTTTTT
CANGQGDTGELFF
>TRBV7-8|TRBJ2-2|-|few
TGTGCCAGCAGCCTAATGAACCGGATCACCGGGGAGCTGTTTTTT
CASSLMNRITGELFF
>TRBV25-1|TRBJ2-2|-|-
TGTGCCAGCAGTGACCCGCCTCAGGGCGGCACCGGGGAGCTGTTTTTT
CASSDPPQGGTGELFF
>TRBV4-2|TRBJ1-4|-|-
TGTGCCAGCAGCCCACGGGTGACAACTAATGAAAAACTGTTTTTT
CASSPRVTTNEKLFF
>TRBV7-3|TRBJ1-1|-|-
TGTGCCAGCAGACAGGGAAGTGCTAACACTGAAGCTTTCTTT
CASRQGSANTEAFF
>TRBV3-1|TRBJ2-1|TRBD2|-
TGTGCCAGCAGCCTGGGGAGGGATGGCAATGAGCAGTTCTTC
CASSLGRDGNEQFF
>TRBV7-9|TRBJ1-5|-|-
TGTGCCAGCTCAGGGGAAACTATAAATCAGCCCCAGCATTTT
CASSGETINQPQHF
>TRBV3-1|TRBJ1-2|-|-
TGTGCCAGCAGCCAGCCGGGACTCGTTTATGGCTACACCTTC
CASSQPGLVYGYTF
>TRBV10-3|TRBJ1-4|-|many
TGTGCCATCAGTGAGCCGAGGCGTGAAAAACTGTTTTTT
CAISEPRREKLFF
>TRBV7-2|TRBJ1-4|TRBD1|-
TGTGCCAGCAGCTTCCGGGACAGGGGGTTTGAAAAACTGTTTTTT
CASSFRDRGFEKLFF
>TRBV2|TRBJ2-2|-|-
TGTGCCAGCAGGGACCTAGCTGCCGGGGAGCTGTTTTTT
CASRDLAAGELFF
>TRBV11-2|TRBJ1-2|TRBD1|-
TGTGCCAGCAGCCCACAGGGGTATGGCTACACCTTC
CASSPQGYGYTF
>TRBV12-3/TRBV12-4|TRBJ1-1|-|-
TGTGCCAGCAGGTTTTTGGACAGAATGAACACTGAAGCTTTCTTT
CASRFLDRMNTEAFF
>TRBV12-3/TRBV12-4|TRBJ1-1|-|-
TGTGCCAGCAGTCCCGGGGGGGAGCCTACTGAAGCTTTCTTT
CASSPGGEPTEAFF
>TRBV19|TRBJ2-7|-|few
TGTGCCAGTAGTATAGAGTTAACGGTATCCTACGAGCAGTACTTC
CASSIELTVSYEQYF
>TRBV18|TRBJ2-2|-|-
TGTGCCAGCTCACCACCGGGCCAGGCTTCTTTGGCCGGGGAGCTGTTTTTT
CASSPPGQASLAGELFF
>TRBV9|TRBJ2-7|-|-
TGTGCCAGCAGCGCTACAGGCTTCAACTCCTACGAGCAGTACTTC
CASSATGFNSYEQYF
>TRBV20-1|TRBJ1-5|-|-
TGCAGTGCCACAAGCCAAGGCAATCAGCCCCAGCATTTT
CSATSQGNQPQHF
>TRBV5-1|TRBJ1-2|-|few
TGCGCCAGCAGCTTGATGGACGGTGGCTACACCTTC
CASSLMDGGYTF
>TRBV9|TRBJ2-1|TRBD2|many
TGTGCCAGCAGCGTAGCGGAACTAGCGGGGGCCTCAGGTGAGCAGTTCTTC
CASSVAELAGASGEQFF
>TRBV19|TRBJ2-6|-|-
TGTGCCAGTACCGGGTCGAGAATTCCTGGGGCCAACGTCCTGACTTTC
CASTGSRIPGANVLTF
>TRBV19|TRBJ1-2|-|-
TGTGCCAGTAGCCCCCAAGGGGTCGGCTATGGCTACACCTTC
CASSPQGVGYGYTF
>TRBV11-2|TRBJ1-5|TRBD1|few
TGTGCCAGCAGCCCAGGGACAGGGGGCCTGGGGCAGCATTTT
CASSPGTGGLGQHF
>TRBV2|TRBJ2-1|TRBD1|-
TGTGCCAGCAGTGGAGGCAGGGGGACCTACAATGAGCAGTTCTTC
CASSGGRGTYNEQFF
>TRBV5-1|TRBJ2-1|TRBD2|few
TGCGCCAGCAGCCCAGGGACTAGCGGGGCGGCCAATGAGCAGTTCTTC
CASSPGTSGAANEQFF
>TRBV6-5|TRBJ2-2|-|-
TGTGCCAGCAGTTACGACAGGGGAGGGACCGGGGAGCTGTTTTTT
CASSYDRGGTGELFF
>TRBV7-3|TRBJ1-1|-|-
TGTGCCAGCAGCCCACAGGGTGTTGGCACTGAAGCTTTCTTT
CASSPQGVGTEAFF
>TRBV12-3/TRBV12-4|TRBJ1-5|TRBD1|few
TGTGCCAGCAGTTTCCCGGACAGGGTAAATCAGCCCCAGCATTTT
CASSFPDRVNQPQHF
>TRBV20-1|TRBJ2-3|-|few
TGCAGTGCTAGAGTGTTGGTAGAAGGAGATACGCAGTATTTT
CSARVLVEGDTQYF
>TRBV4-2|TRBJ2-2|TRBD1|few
TGTGCCAGCAGCCAAGGCGGACAGGGGAGCGACACCGGGGAGCTGTTTTTT
CASSQGGQGSDTGELFF
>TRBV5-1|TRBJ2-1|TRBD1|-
TGCGCCAGCAGCTTGCAGACAGGGGTCTGGTCCTACAATGAGCAGTTCTTC
CASSLQTGVWSYNEQFF
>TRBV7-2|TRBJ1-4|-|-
TGTGCCAGCAGCCCCACTCCGGGGTTGTTTGAAAAACTGTTTTTT
CASSPTPGLFEKLFF
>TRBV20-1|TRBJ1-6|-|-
TGCAGTGCTAGCCGACCGGGACAATGGGGTTCACCCCTCCACTTT
CSASRPGQWGSPLHF
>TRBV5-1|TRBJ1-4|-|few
TGCGCCAGCAGCTTGGAGGCCCGTCCTAATGAAAAACTGTTTTTT
CASSLEARPNEKLFF
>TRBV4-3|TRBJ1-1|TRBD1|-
TGCGCCAGCAGCCGGGACAGGGTCACTGAAGCTTTCTTT
CASSRDRVTEAFF
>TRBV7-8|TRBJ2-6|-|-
TGTGCCAGCAGCTTAGTTCCAGTTTTCTCTGGGGCCAACGTCCTGACTTTC
CASSLVPVFSGANVLTF
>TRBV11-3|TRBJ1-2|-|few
TGTGCCAGCAGCTTAGCTCCGGGAGTGCCAGGAGAGGCGACCTATGGCTACACCTTC
CASSLAPGVPGEATYGYTF
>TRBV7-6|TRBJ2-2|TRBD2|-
TGTGCCAGCAGTCCAGAAGCGGGAGGGGACACCGGGGAGCTGTTTTTT
CASSPEAGGDTGELFF
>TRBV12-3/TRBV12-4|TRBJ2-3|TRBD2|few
TGTGCCAGCAGTCTGGGGACTAGCGGGGGAGCTAGCACAGATACGCAGTATTTT
CASSLGTSGGASTDTQYF
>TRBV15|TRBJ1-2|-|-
TGTGCCACCAGCAGAGGCGACAGATGGTATGGCTACACCTTC
CATSRGDRWYGYTF
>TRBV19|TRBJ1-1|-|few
TGTGCCAGTAGGACGACACCGAACACTGAAGCTTTCTTT
CASRTTPNTEAFF